This T cell receptor (beta chain) was recovered during a study of identical twins. In this sample, this clonotype turned up many times. This CDR3 comprises 12 residues. V was trimmed by 3 bases and J by 7 bases, leaving 7 bases between them. Template switching introduced a universal primer site, and the cDNA bore unique molecular identifiers. TCRdb passed the 5' RACE reads through MiXCR, listing each CDR3 protein once. The sample has fewer than 900,000 distinct CDR3 sequences; 15% to 20% are singletons. These data also formed part of another study, on T cells expressing NK-cell markers. As that report states: Underlying the TCR beta repertoires were sorted CD3+CD56+NKG2C+, CD3+CD56+NKG2C- and CD3+CD56-NKG2C+ T cells.

The source material was PBMCs. The rearrangement joins TRBV12-3 or TRBV12-4 to TRBJ1-5; D is unresolved. This sequence originates from a woman younger than 35 in good health. The CDR3, as DNA: TGTGCCAGCAGTTTTGCCCCCCAGCCCCAGCATTTT. Residues: CASSFAPQPQHF.